This TCR beta chain is from a study of CD8+ T cells in alopecia areata. Study-level background: A 6-month period off drug followed tofacitinib, which lasted 6 to 18 months. For treated patients, severity scores reflected the percentage of scalp area affected. Regarding the study as a whole: Normal skin's resident alphabeta T cells are also sequenced in scalp samples. Expanded CD8+ clones among the top 100, as well as scalp clonality, were significantly decreased by tofacitinib.

This clone was detected only a few times. Its antigen is still unknown. Distinct nucleotide sequences in the sample also encode this CDR3. The V gene's germline CDR1 is SQVTM and CDR2 ANQGSEA. The V end lost 3 bases, the J end lost 8 bases, and 4 bases lay between the germline ends. This CDR3 spans 10 amino acids. The treatment here: oral pan-JAK inhibitor, 5-10 mg twice daily. Extracted RNA was reverse transcribed, and the resulting cDNA served as sequencing template. Profiled with immunoSEQ multiplex PCR; TCRdb holds only in-frame clones, not every one. The sample records 110,000 to 150,000 clones, about 51% being singletons.

The chain joins TRBV29-1 to TRBJ2-2, with D uncertain. The starting material was CD8+ T cells sorted from blood, obtained at week 4, from a patient treated with tofacitinib. This clonotype was sampled from a human donor with alopecia areata. CDR3 nucleotides: TGCAGCGTTGATTCTGGGGAGCTGTTTTTT. As protein: CSVDSGELFF.